The 9 T cell receptor beta chains presented below share a single source sample, sequenced in a study of OX40 agonist ivuxolimab in advanced cancers. The method was immunoSEQ multiplex PCR; TCRdb's version includes in-frame clones alone and lacks a portion of them. The profile shows more than 65,000 clones, approximately 90% of them singletons. This sample comprised CD4+ or CD8+ T cells sorted from blood, obtained in a trial of the OX40 agonist ivuxolimab. The receptors derive from an adult with an advanced solid tumor such as melanoma, head and neck, liver or kidney cancer.

The chain has TRBV5-1 and TRBJ2-5; no firm D call. The length of the CDR3 is 11 residues. The V end lost 0 bases, the J end lost 5 bases, and 2 bases lay between the germline ends. Germline assignment: CDR1 SGHRS and CDR2 YFSETQ. For the CDR3, the DNA is TGCGCCAGCAGCTTGGTGGAGACCCAGTACTTC. Amino acids: CASSLVETQYF.

This chain links TRBV19 with TRBJ2-1; the match to TRBD2 covers 10 bases. Germline trimming cut 5 bases from V and 7 bases from J; bases unmatched to any gene: 20. Germline V gives CDR1 LNHDA, CDR2 SQIVND (reference sequence). The CDR3 extends over 19 amino acids. The CDR3 DNA follows: TGTGCCAGTAGTCCTCTGGGAGCGGGGGGGCCAGTACCGACAAATGAGCAGTTCTTC. This sequence encodes CASSPLGAGGPVPTNEQFF.

The chain combines TRBV19 with TRBJ2-7, with no clear D. Trimming took 6 bases from V and 3 from J, leaving 21 bases between them. Germline loops: CDR1 LNHDA, CDR2 SQIVND (reference sequence). This CDR3 contains 16 residues. CDR3 coding DNA: TGTGCCAGTAGCCCTACCCGTAGGGTCGTTGGCTACGAGCAGTACTTC. Translated: CASSPTRRVVGYEQYF.

The chain carries TRBV25-1 and TRBJ2-5; either TRBD1 or TRBD2 may fit D (5 bases each). Germline V gene sequence: CDR1 MGHDK, CDR2 SYGVNS. V was clipped by 4 bases and J by 2 bases, with 11 bases between them. The CDR3 runs 14 residues. CDR3: CASSAAGAQETQYF. CDR3 nucleotides: TGTGCCAGCAGTGCGGCCGGGGCTCAAGAGACCCAGTACTTC.

The chain couples TRBV5-8 to TRBJ2-3; 9 bases match TRBD2. V lost 4 bases to trimming and J lost 4 bases; unmatched junction nucleotides: 7. The CDR3 spans 15 residues. Germline values: CDR1 SGHTS, CDR2 YDEGEE. The CDR3: CASSGRGGRSDTQYF. DNA for the CDR3: TGTGCCAGCAGCGGGCGGGGGGGCCGCTCAGATACGCAGTATTTT.

The chain uses TRBV6-1 and TRBJ1-2; D is ambiguous. Germline CDR1 reads MNHNS; CDR2 reads SASEGT. The length of the CDR3 is 14 residues. The germline V and J ends were trimmed by 5 bases and 6 bases, with 16 bases remaining between them. CDR3 coding DNA: TGTGCCAGCAGTTATCTGGGGAGGTACGATGGCTACACCTTC. Its translation: CASSYLGRYDGYTF.

The table lists this clone with a count of one. The chain carries TRBV5-1 and TRBJ1-1; D is ambiguous. Trimming took 2 bases from V and 3 from J, leaving 8 bases between them. CDR1 and CDR2 (germline): SGHRS, YFSETQ. CDR3 length: 13 amino acids. Written as DNA, the CDR3 is TGCGCCAGCAGCTTAATGGGGTACACTGAAGCTTTCTTT. Its translation is CASSLMGYTEAFF.

The sample holds one count of this clone. V usage is TRBV6-5 and J usage is TRBJ2-7; possible D gene TRBD2, 5 bases. Germline loops: CDR1 MNHEY, CDR2 SVGAGI. The V end lost 5 bases, the J end lost 5 bases, and 10 bases lay between the germline ends. This CDR3 comprises 12 residues. The CDR3 spells CASSSSVNEQYF. The CDR3 region has the DNA TGTGCCAGCAGTAGTAGCGTAAACGAGCAGTACTTC.

The chain couples TRBV11-3 to TRBJ1-1; no definite D call. Trimming took off 3 bases at V and 4 bases at J, with 9 bases between the two ends. The CDR3 is made up of 13 amino acids. CDR1 is SGHNT and CDR2 is YENEEA in the germline V gene. The CDR3 region is CASSFGVSTEAFF. CDR3 nucleotide sequence: TGTGCCAGCAGCTTTGGGGTATCCACTGAAGCTTTCTTT.